The 26 T cell receptor beta chains reported below all come from one sample, sequenced in a study of OX40 agonist ivuxolimab in advanced cancers. TCRdb keeps only in-frame clones here, not all; method: immunoSEQ multiplex PCR. The sample lists 32,000 or so clones, around 81% occurring once. Source: CD4+ or CD8+ T cells sorted from blood, taken in a trial of the OX40 agonist ivuxolimab. These receptors originate from an adult with an advanced solid tumor such as melanoma, head and neck, liver or kidney cancer.

In this sample, this clone turned up a few times. The chain is built from TRBV21-1 and TRBJ2-4; no DNA check was done on the table's D call, TRBD1. TRBV21-1 is listed as a pseudogene. This CDR3 comprises 17 residues. The CDR3, as DNA: TGTGCCAGCAGCAAAGGCCCCAGGGGGCGAGATAAAAACATTCAGTACTTC. Translating it yields CASSKGPRGRDKNIQYF.

The DNA for the CDR3 is TGTGCCAGCAGCTTAGCCGCGGGGTCCGACAATGAGCAGTTCTTC. Translation gives CASSLAAGSDNEQFF. The gene calls are TRBV7-9 and TRBJ2-1, with D possibly matching TRBD2 (6 bases). This CDR3 is 15 amino acids long. The V end was cut by 0 bases, the J end by 5 bases, with 11 bases between. Looked up from germline, CDR1 is SEHNR and CDR2 is FQNEAQ (reference sequence).

V and J are TRBV18 and TRBJ2-5, with D maybe TRBD1 (6 bases). Trimming pared 3 bases from V and 5 bases from J, leaving 22 bases between. CDR1 and CDR2 (germline): KGHSH, LQKENI. This CDR3 has 17 residues. This chain's CDR3 is CASSPSTGIGAAETQYF. Here the CDR3 DNA reads TGTGCCAGCTCACCGTCAACAGGGATTGGGGCCGCCGAGACCCAGTACTTC. The whole variable domain, filled in from reference TRBV18 and TRBJ2-5, reads NAGVMQNPRHLVRRRGQEARLRCSPMKGHSHVYWYRQLPEEGLKFMVYLQKENIIDESGMPKERFSAEFPKEGPSILRIQQVVRGDSAAYFCASSPSTGIGAAETQYFGPGTRLLVL.

The rearrangement links TRBV28 to TRBJ2-5; D may be TRBD2 (6 bases). The ends were cut back, 8 bases at V and 7 bases at J, with 20 bases in the middle. Germline CDR1 is MDHEN and CDR2 is SYDVKM. The CDR3 length is 14 residues. CDR3 region: CASGAVRGSGTQYF. The CDR3 DNA follows: TGTGCCAGCGGGGCCGTTCGGGGGAGTGGGACCCAGTACTTC.

The CDR3 sequence is CASSPTGYNSPLHF. The CDR3 DNA reads as TGTGCCAGTAGTCCGACAGGGTATAATTCACCCCTCCACTTT. The rearrangement joins TRBV19 to TRBJ1-6, with 7 bases aligning to TRBD1. V was clipped by 5 bases and J by 4 bases; unmatched bases: 2. CDR1 LNHDA and CDR2 SQIVND come from the germline V gene (reference sequence). This CDR3 spans 14 amino acids.

The CDR3 bases are TGTGCCAGTAGTATGGGAGCCACAGATACGCAGTATTTT. Amino acid sequence: CASSMGATDTQYF. This chain links TRBV19 with TRBJ2-3; possibly TRBD2 for D (5 bases). V gave up 3 bases and J gave up 2 bases, with 6 bases separating them. Germline values: CDR1 LNHDA, CDR2 SQIVND (reference sequence). The CDR3 is made up of 13 amino acids. The entire variable domain, with the rest obtained from reference TRBV19 and TRBJ2-3, is as follows: DGGITQSPKYLFRKEGQNVTLSCEQNLNHDAMYWYRQDPGQGLRLIYYSQIVNDFQKGDIAEGYSVSREKKESFPLTVTSAQKNPTAFYLCASSMGATDTQYFGPGTRLTVL.

V and J are TRBV10-3 and TRBJ1-6; 9 bases agree with TRBD1. Germline CDR1 reads ENHRY; CDR2 reads SYGVKD. With 5 bases clipped from V and 1 base from J, the junction kept 3 bases outside the gene matches. The length of the CDR3 is 16 residues. The DNA of the CDR3 is TGTGCCATCAGTCAACAGGGGGCGTCCTATAATTCACCCCTCCACTTT. Encoded protein: CAISQQGASYNSPLHF.

V usage is TRBV10-3 and J usage is TRBJ2-6; D not certain. V shed 8 bases and J shed 4 bases, with 6 bases lying between them. The CDR3 sequence is 12 residues long. Germline loops: CDR1 ENHRY, CDR2 SYGVKD. CDR3 in amino acids: CAIGIGANVLTF. As DNA, the CDR3 is TGTGCCATCGGCATAGGGGCCAACGTCCTGACTTTC.

V is TRBV7-2 and J is TRBJ1-3; 7 bases map to TRBD1. V lost 4 bases, J lost 4 bases, and 7 bases stayed unmatched. The V gene's germline CDR1 is SGHTA and CDR2 FQGNSA. This CDR3 comprises 15 residues. The CDR3 loop is CASSSRDRGGNTIYF. DNA for the CDR3: TGTGCCAGCAGCTCTCGGGACAGAGGCGGAAACACCATATATTTT.

CDR3: CASSFRDRSTDTQYF. The CDR3 DNA is TGTGCCAGCAGCTTCCGGGACAGGTCCACAGATACGCAGTATTTT. The chain links TRBV7-2 to TRBJ2-3, with 8 bases identical to TRBD1. The CDR3 runs 15 residues. Looked up from germline, CDR1 is SGHTA and CDR2 is FQGNSA. J gave up 2 bases and V 3 bases, and 4 bases lay outside the gene matches. The full variable domain, with the rest looked up from reference TRBV7-2 and TRBJ2-3, is GAGVSQSPSNKVTEKGKDVELRCDPISGHTALYWYRQSLGQGLEFLIYFQGNSAPDKSGLPSDRFSAERTGGSVSTLTIQRTQQEDSAVYLCASSFRDRSTDTQYFGPGTRLTVL.

The chain carries TRBV4-2 and TRBJ2-1; TRBD2 aligns across 8 bases. Germline values: CDR1 LGHNA, CDR2 YNFKEQ. Trimming took 0 bases from V and 3 from J; bases not matched to a gene: 10. There are 18 residues in the CDR3. The CDR3 DNA is TGTGCCAGCAGCCAAGAATTAGGGCGGGAGGTTTACTACAATGAGCAGTTCTTC. Encoded protein: CASSQELGREVYYNEQFF.

J is TRBJ2-3 and V is TRBV5-8; D is possibly TRBD2 (5 bases). The germline gives CDR1 SGHTS, CDR2 YDEGEE. The V and J ends lost 4 bases and 0 bases respectively, with 9 bases between them. The CDR3 spans 14 residues. CDR3 amino acids: CASSPLGSTDTQYF. The CDR3 nucleotides are TGTGCCAGCAGCCCACTAGGGAGCACAGATACGCAGTATTTT. Full variable domain (outside the CDR3, taken from reference TRBV5-8 and TRBJ2-3): EAGVTQSPTHLIKTRGQQATLRCSPISGHTSVYWYQQALGLGLQFLLWYDEGEERNRGNFPPRFSGRQFPNYSSELNVNALELEDSALYLCASSPLGSTDTQYFGPGTRLTVL.

The V gene is TRBV7-9, the J gene TRBJ2-3, with D perhaps matching TRBD2 (6 bases). The CDR3 has 14 amino acids. CDR1 and CDR2 (germline): SEHNR, FQNEAQ (reference sequence). V shed 3 bases and J shed 5 bases, with 12 bases lying between them. CDR3 coding DNA: TGTGCCAGCAGCTTCGAGTTGGGGGGAGATACGCAGTATTTT. Its translation: CASSFELGGDTQYF.

The chain joins TRBV7-9 to TRBJ2-7, with D unresolved. V shed 5 bases and J shed 2 bases, with 10 bases lying between them. Germline CDR1 reads SEHNR; CDR2 reads FQNEAQ (reference sequence). There are 13 residues in the CDR3. CDR3 residues: CASSDDGAYEQYF. As DNA, the CDR3 is TGTGCCAGCAGCGACGACGGAGCCTACGAGCAGTACTTC.

The chain employs TRBV10-2 and TRBJ2-7; 8 bases fit TRBD1. In germline, CDR1 is WSHSY, CDR2 SAAADI. The CDR3 totals 13 residues. V shed 7 bases, J shed 3 bases, and the junction held 5 bases outside the gene matches. CDR3 residues: CASNPTGGYEQYF. In nucleotides, the CDR3 is TGCGCCAGCAATCCCACAGGGGGCTACGAGCAGTACTTC.

This rearrangement joins TRBV11-1 to TRBJ2-5; tentative D call: TRBD2 (5 bases). The CDR3 contains 15 residues. V was cut by 3 bases and J by 2 bases, with 13 bases left in between. Looked up from germline, CDR1 is SGHAT and CDR2 is FQDESV (reference sequence). The CDR3: CASSFQGRVQETQYF. CDR3 coding DNA: TGTGCCAGCAGCTTCCAAGGGCGGGTACAAGAGACCCAGTACTTC.

By share of the sample, this clone is medium-sized (0.01 to 0.1%). This rearrangement joins TRBV6-6 to TRBJ1-2; D is unresolved. From germline, CDR1 is MNHNY and CDR2 SVGAGI (reference sequence). The V end lost 7 bases, the J end lost 4 bases, and 19 bases lay between the germline ends. There are 15 residues in the CDR3. The DNA for the CDR3 is TGTGCCAGCACCTTGCGGGCAGAGCTCTTCTATGGCTACACCTTC. Encoded protein: CASTLRAELFYGYTF.

The V gene is TRBV18, the J gene TRBJ2-3; D unresolved. V lost 1 base to trimming and J lost 0 bases, with 5 bases between them. The CDR3 has 14 residues. Germline assignment: CDR1 KGHSH and CDR2 LQKENI. The CDR3 protein is CASSPQGSTDTQYF. In DNA, the CDR3 is TGTGCCAGCTCACCACAGGGTAGCACAGATACGCAGTATTTT.

The genes are TRBV5-1 and TRBJ2-5; 8 nucleotides align to TRBD1. The J call may not be correct, given that the DNA end is closer to TRBJ2-7. The CDR3 spans 13 residues. In germline, CDR1 is SGHRS, CDR2 YFSETQ. Written as DNA, the CDR3 is TGCGCCAGCAGCCCACAGGGGGAATACGAGCAGTACTTC. This gives the protein CASSPQGEYEQYF.

The chain carries TRBV7-3 and TRBJ2-3; D gene unclear. Germline values: CDR1 SGHTA, CDR2 FQGTGA. Trimming stripped 2 bases from V and 2 bases from J, with 8 bases between. The CDR3 contains 14 residues. For the CDR3, the DNA is TGTGCCAGCAGCTTACGGCATAACACAGATACGCAGTATTTT. Its translation: CASSLRHNTDTQYF. The full variable domain, in which reference TRBV7-3 and TRBJ2-3 provide the parts outside the CDR3, is GAGVSQTPSNKVTEKGKYVELRCDPISGHTALYWYRQSLGQGPEFLIYFQGTGAADDSGLPNDRFFAVRPEGSVSTLKIQRTERGDSAVYLCASSLRHNTDTQYFGPGTRLTVL.

The V gene is TRBV14, the J gene TRBJ2-7, with D possibly being TRBD1 (5 bases). CDR1 is SGHDN and CDR2 is FVKESK in the germline V gene. The CDR3 extends over 13 amino acids. V dropped 4 bases and J dropped 0 bases, with 7 bases sitting between them. The CDR3 DNA sequence: TGTGCCAGCAGCCGACAGCCCTCCTACGAGCAGTACTTC. This codes for CASSRQPSYEQYF.

The chain carries TRBV7-9 and TRBJ2-2, with TRBD2 as a possible D gene (7 bases). Trimming stripped 8 bases from V and 0 bases from J, with 13 bases between. Germline V gene data show CDR1 as SEHNR and CDR2 as FQNEAQ (reference sequence). The CDR3 is made up of 15 amino acids. The CDR3 coding sequence is TGTGCCAGCCCATGGGAGGGGGCGAACACCGGGGAGCTGTTTTTT. This sequence encodes CASPWEGANTGELFF.

This chain uses TRBV28 with TRBJ2-7, with D maybe TRBD1 (6 bases). Per germline, CDR1 MDHEN and CDR2 SYDVKM. The CDR3 covers 11 residues. Trimming took 2 bases from V and 9 from J, leaving 8 bases between them. CDR3 in DNA: TGTGCCAGCAGTTTAGGCAGGGGGCAGTACTTC. Residues: CASSLGRGQYF.

This rearrangement joins TRBV20-1 to TRBJ1-2, with no clear D. Per germline, CDR1 DFQATT and CDR2 SNEGSKA (reference sequence). V was trimmed by 6 bases and J by 5 bases, leaving 10 bases between them. This CDR3 spans 11 amino acids. CDR3 in DNA: TGCAGTGCCGCGTCGGGGTATGGCTACACCTTC. Its protein product is CSAASGYGYTF.

The chain has TRBV30 and TRBJ1-1, with a tentative D call TRBD1 (6 bases). Looked up from germline, CDR1 is GTSNPN and CDR2 is SVGIG (reference sequence). V dropped 2 bases and J dropped 1 base, with 17 bases sitting between them. The CDR3 consists of 16 residues. This chain's CDR3 is CAWSREGVNWNTEAFF. DNA for the CDR3: TGTGCCTGGAGTCGCGAGGGGGTGAATTGGAACACTGAAGCTTTCTTT.

The chain carries TRBV5-4 and TRBJ2-7; 7 nucleotides align to TRBD2. Germline lookup yields CDR1 SGHNT and CDR2 YYREEE (reference sequence). Trimming cost V 0 bases and J 3 bases; bases outside gene matches: 3. The CDR3 consists of 14 residues. CDR3 sequence: CASSLAGGSYEQYF. In DNA, the CDR3 is TGTGCCAGCAGCTTGGCCGGGGGGAGCTACGAGCAGTACTTC. The full variable domain, completed using reference TRBV5-4 and TRBJ2-7, is ETGVTQSPTHLIKTRGQQVTLRCSSQSGHNTVSWYQQALGQGPQFIFQYYREEENGRGNFPPRFSGLQFPNYSSELNVNALELDDSALYLCASSLAGGSYEQYFGPGTRLTVT.